Detailed here is one TCR beta chain. Its specificity is unknown. The treatment is: 19 received Ad26.COV2.S at low or high dose, single or two shots; about 5 received placebo; per-sample allocation not given. Collection of the samples took place on day 63 after the first injection of vaccine or placebo. The CDR3 loop spans 10 amino acids. Looked up from germline, CDR1 is GTSNPN and CDR2 is SVGIG (reference sequence). Trimming left V 5 bases short and J 11 bases short, with 12 bases between. The data originate from a study of Ad26.COV2.S vaccination and SARS-CoV-2 variants. Study-level findings and limits: Substantial post-vaccination breadth of spike-specific CD8+ and CD4+ T cell responses was reported. The TCR breadth and depth analyses may have understated or missed part of the total T cell responses.

The table came from immunoSEQ multiplex PCR; TCRdb's copy has only in-frame clones and leaves some out. Altogether about 220,000 clones are present, around 87% being singletons, with the ten largest covering about 10%. The receptor's source is a person between 18 and 60 years old who received the Ad26.COV2.S COVID-19 vaccine or a placebo. This specimen was peripheral blood, taken in a trial of Ad26.COV2.S vaccine versus placebo. The chain couples TRBV30 to TRBJ1-2; D perhaps matches TRBD1 (6 bases). DNA of the CDR3: TGTGCCTGGGACAGGCGTGGGTACACCTTC. It specifies CAWDRRGYTF. Full variable domain (rest looked up from reference TRBV30 and TRBJ1-2): SQTIHQWPATLVQPVGSPLSLECTVEGTSNPNLYWYRQAAGRGLQLLFYSVGIGQISSEVPQNLSASRPQDRQFILSSKKLLLSDSGFYLCAWDRRGYTFGSGTRLTVV.